This entry lists 30 T cell receptor beta chains sequenced from one sample in a study of shared clonotypes between healthy human individuals. Repertoires were generated with immunoSEQ multiplex PCR, while TCRdb's copy carries only in-frame clones and drops some. The sample yields around 2.5 million clones, 80% to 95% seen once. The sequencing input was naive CD4+ T cells from PBMCs. As for subset: CD45RA+ positively selected. Every receptor here comes from a man in his late teens or twenties in good health. Some clones in this sample may be carry-over from other donors' samples.

CDR3 bases: TGTGCCAGCAGCTTAGTTCAGATCCAGGGGCCGAGGGTTGGGAACATTCAGTACTTC. Translating it yields CASSLVQIQGPRVGNIQYF. The chain has TRBV7-9 and TRBJ2-4; a possible D gene is TRBD1 (6 bases). Germline V gene data show CDR1 as SEHNR and CDR2 as FQNEAQ (reference sequence). V shed 1 base and J shed 7 bases, with 26 bases lying between them. This CDR3 is built from 19 residues.

V and J are TRBV7-9 and TRBJ2-2; 7 positions agree with TRBD1. CDR1 SEHNR and CDR2 FQNEAQ come from the germline V gene (reference sequence). V gave up 4 bases and J gave up 5 bases; unmatched junction bases: 10. The CDR3 contains 16 residues. In nucleotides, the CDR3 is TGTGCCAGCAGCTCTCCGACAGGGATAGTGACCGGGGAGCTGTTTTTT. Protein: CASSSPTGIVTGELFF.

As to this clone: The germline gene is not matched at one end of the junction; a read error may be the cause. The sample has other DNA sequences that encode this CDR3 too. The V call is TRBV29-1, the J call TRBJ2-7, with unresolved D. The germline V gene encodes CDR1 SQVTM and CDR2 ANQGSEA. The CDR3 length is 10 residues. In nucleotides, the CDR3 is TGCAGCGTTGGCTCCCACGAGCAGTACTTC. Translation gives CSVGSHEQYF.

V usage is TRBV29-1 and J usage is TRBJ2-1; 7 positions agree with TRBD2. This CDR3 is built from 15 residues. Germline loops: CDR1 SQVTM, CDR2 ANQGSEA. Germline trimming cut 6 bases from V and 0 bases from J; bases unmatched to any gene: 8. The chain's CDR3 is CSVHDERGSYNEQFF. The CDR3, as DNA: TGCAGCGTACACGACGAGCGGGGCTCCTACAATGAGCAGTTCTTC.

The chain combines TRBV18 with TRBJ2-3; TRBD2 matches at 11 bases. CDR1 and CDR2 from the germline V gene are KGHSH and LQKENI. This CDR3 spans 17 amino acids. J was trimmed by 3 bases and V by 4 bases; bases with no gene match: 9. The CDR3 DNA sequence: TGTGCCAGCTCACTACTTCCGAGGACTAGCGGGACAGATACGCAGTATTTT. This translates into CASSLLPRTSGTDTQYF. Based on the CDR3 plus reference TRBV18 and TRBJ2-3, the full variable domain is NAGVMQNPRHLVRRRGQEARLRCSPMKGHSHVYWYRQLPEEGLKFMVYLQKENIIDESGMPKERFSAEFPKEGPSILRIQQVVRGDSAAYFCASSLLPRTSGTDTQYFGPGTRLTVL.

The chain combines TRBV7-3 with TRBJ2-4; 7 bases align to TRBD1. CDR1 SGHTA and CDR2 FQGTGA come from the germline V gene. Trimming took 3 bases from V and 1 from J; bases not matched to a gene: 3. This CDR3 has 15 amino acids. In nucleotides, the CDR3 is TGTGCCAGCAGCTTCACAGGGGCGGCCAAAAACATTCAGTACTTC. As protein: CASSFTGAAKNIQYF.

The chain has TRBV7-3 and TRBJ2-1; a possible D gene is TRBD2 (6 bases). The CDR3 is made up of 16 amino acids. The V end lost 4 bases, the J end lost 4 bases, and 17 bases lay between the germline ends. The germline CDR1 and CDR2 sequences are SGHTA and FQGTGA. The CDR3 loop reads CASSSGGGSGYNEQFF. The CDR3 DNA reads TGTGCCAGCAGCTCTGGTGGTGGAAGCGGGTACAATGAGCAGTTCTTC.

This clone was seen only once. The rearrangement joins TRBV5-6 to TRBJ2-3, with 11 nucleotides matching TRBD2. The CDR3 contains 16 residues. Germline CDR1 reads SGHDT; CDR2 reads YYEEEE. The trim removed 7 bases at V and 4 bases at J, leaving 11 bases unmatched. The CDR3 region is CASDLALAGAADTQYF. CDR3 coding DNA: TGTGCCAGCGATTTGGCACTAGCGGGAGCTGCAGATACGCAGTATTTT. The variable domain in full, completed from reference TRBV5-6 and TRBJ2-3, reads DAGVTQSPTHLIKTRGQQVTLRCSPKSGHDTVSWYQQALGQGPQFIFQYYEEEERQRGNFPDRFSGHQFPNYSSELNVNALLLGDSALYLCASDLALAGAADTQYFGPGTRLTVL.

This clone showed up just a few times. The sample has other DNA sequences that encode this CDR3 too. V gene TRBV9 combines with J gene TRBJ1-3; D is unclear. The CDR3 runs to 14 residues. CDR1 and CDR2 (germline): SGDLS, YYNGEE. Trimming pared 0 bases from V and 0 bases from J, leaving 4 bases between. DNA for the CDR3: TGTGCCAGCAGCGTAGACAGCTCTGGAAACACCATATATTTT. Protein product: CASSVDSSGNTIYF. Full variable domain (outside the CDR3, taken from reference TRBV9 and TRBJ1-3): DSGVTQTPKHLITATGQRVTLRCSPRSGDLSVYWYQQSLDQGLQFLIQYYNGEERAKGNILERFSAQQFPDLHSELNLSSLELGDSALYFCASSVDSSGNTIYFGEGSWLTVV.

The chain employs TRBV28 and TRBJ1-2, with D possibly matching TRBD1 (6 bases). The CDR3 extends over 13 amino acids. Germline loops: CDR1 MDHEN, CDR2 SYDVKM. Trimming took 10 bases from V and 6 from J, leaving 18 bases between them. DNA of the CDR3: TGTGCCATTCAAGTAGGGGGGCTGGATGGCTACACCTTC. This sequence encodes CAIQVGGLDGYTF.

The V and J genes are TRBV28 and TRBJ1-2; D is possibly TRBD1 (6 bases). There are 15 residues in the CDR3. Germline-derived CDR1 and CDR2 are MDHEN and SYDVKM. V lost 10 bases and J 3 bases, leaving 21 bases between the germline ends. The CDR3 protein is CATNPAGGRDYGYTF. The DNA of the CDR3 is TGTGCCACCAACCCGGCCGGGGGGCGCGACTATGGCTACACCTTC.

In DNA, the CDR3 is TGTGCCAGCAGGACTAGCGGGAGGGCCGCGGATACGCAGTATTTT. Amino acids: CASRTSGRAADTQYF. V is TRBV6-1 and J is TRBJ2-3; 14 bases match TRBD2. V was pared by 6 bases and J by 6 bases, with 5 bases of the junction left unmatched. This CDR3 comprises 15 residues. The V gene's germline CDR1 is MNHNS and CDR2 SASEGT.

This chain links TRBV19 with TRBJ2-7; 10 nucleotides align to TRBD2. CDR3 size: 17 residues. Per germline, CDR1 LNHDA and CDR2 SQIVND (reference sequence). Trimming removed 5 bases from V and 0 bases from J; junction bases left unmatched: 10. Here the CDR3 DNA reads TGTGCCAGTAGTTTCCGACTAGCGGGCCACCTCTCCTACGAGCAGTACTTC. This gives the protein CASSFRLAGHLSYEQYF. The full variable domain, in which reference TRBV19 and TRBJ2-7 provide the parts outside the CDR3, is DGGITQSPKYLFRKEGQNVTLSCEQNLNHDAMYWYRQDPGQGLRLIYYSQIVNDFQKGDIAEGYSVSREKKESFPLTVTSAQKNPTAFYLCASSFRLAGHLSYEQYFGPGTRLTVT.

This sequence joins TRBV27 and TRBJ2-7, with 11 bases that match TRBD1. The CDR3 runs 14 residues. With V trimmed by 6 bases and J by 4 bases, 5 bases remained unmatched. The germline V gene has CDR1 MNHEY and CDR2 SMNVEV (reference sequence). The CDR3 bases are TGTGCCAGCAGGTACGGGACAGGGGGTTACGAGCAGTACTTC. Translation: CASRYGTGGYEQYF.

The chain uses TRBV10-3 and TRBJ2-3, with 7 bases that match TRBD2. V trimming: 3 bases; J trimming: 2 bases; junction bases outside the gene matches: 8. The CDR3 runs to 16 residues. Germline assignment: CDR1 ENHRY and CDR2 SYGVKD. The CDR3 sequence: CAISDGRERFTDTQYF. CDR3 in DNA: TGTGCCATCAGTGACGGGCGGGAGAGGTTCACAGATACGCAGTATTTT.

The chain recombines TRBV4-1 with TRBJ2-7, with a tentative D call TRBD2 (5 bases). The germline gives CDR1 MGHRA, CDR2 YSYEKL. The V gene lost 4 bases and the J gene lost 5 bases, with 12 bases spanning the gap. This CDR3 region has 13 residues. Here the CDR3 DNA reads TGCGCCAGCAGCCCAACGGCCGGGGACGAGCAGTACTTC. Translating gives CASSPTAGDEQYF.

The rearrangement links TRBV5-1 to TRBJ2-1; D unresolved. This CDR3 has 14 amino acids. Per germline, CDR1 SGHRS and CDR2 YFSETQ. Trimming removed 2 bases from V and 5 bases from J, with 11 bases in between. CDR3 sequence (DNA): TGCGCCAGCAGCTTCCGGAATCGCGACAATGAGCAGTTCTTC. Protein sequence: CASSFRNRDNEQFF.

This clone has just one count. The rearrangement links TRBV9 to TRBJ1-3; 7 bases are a match to TRBD1. CDR3 length: 16 amino acids. The trim removed 0 bases at V and 8 bases at J, leaving 11 bases unmatched. Germline assignment: CDR1 SGDLS and CDR2 YYNGEE. CDR3 loop: CASSVVGRGRGDTIYF. The CDR3 nucleotides read TGTGCCAGCAGCGTAGTAGGGAGGGGGCGCGGAGACACCATATATTTT.

The J gene is TRBJ2-7, the V gene TRBV6-6, with no clear D. V lost 4 bases and J lost 4, with 5 bases in between. The CDR3 loop spans 11 amino acids. Germline V gene lookup returns CDR1 MNHNY and CDR2 SVGAGI (reference sequence). CDR3: CASSFRYEQYF. In DNA, the CDR3 is TGTGCCAGCAGTTTCCGATACGAGCAGTACTTC.

The table lists this clone with a few counts. This sample includes further DNA sequences coding for the same CDR3. V gene TRBV20-1 combines with J gene TRBJ1-2; D gene ambiguous. There are 11 residues in the CDR3. CDR1 is DFQATT, CDR2 SNEGSKA, per germline (reference sequence). Trimming shortened V by 1 base and J by 4 bases, and 4 bases separated the two germline ends. Here the CDR3 DNA reads TGCAGTGCTAGAGTTGGCTATGGCTACACCTTC. Protein sequence: CSARVGYGYTF.

The chain is built from TRBV28 and TRBJ2-1; 7 bases match TRBD2. The length of the CDR3 is 17 residues. Trimming removed 4 bases from V and 5 bases from J; junction bases left unmatched: 14. CDR1 and CDR2 (germline): MDHEN, SYDVKM. CDR3 nucleotide sequence: TGTGCCAGCAGTTCCTCGGCAGGACTAGTGTCGAACAATGAGCAGTTCTTC. Translated: CASSSSAGLVSNNEQFF.

V gene TRBV7-3 combines with J gene TRBJ2-2; 10 positions match TRBD1. With V trimmed by 5 bases and J by 6 bases, 15 bases remained unmatched. Germline values: CDR1 SGHTA, CDR2 FQGTGA. The CDR3 totals 18 residues. The CDR3 bases are TGTGCCAGCAGCCTACGAGGCGGAGGGGACAGGGGCGCCGGGGAGCTGTTTTTT. Amino acid sequence: CASSLRGGGDRGAGELFF.

V usage is TRBV19 and J usage is TRBJ2-7, with D hard to call. Deletions cut 4 bases from V and 6 bases from J, with 10 bases between. Per the germline V gene, CDR1 is LNHDA and CDR2 is SQIVND (reference sequence). This CDR3 region has 12 residues. The CDR3 protein is CASSKERGEQYF. CDR3 nucleotides: TGTGCCAGTAGTAAGGAGAGAGGCGAGCAGTACTTC.

The V and J genes are TRBV5-4 and TRBJ2-5; the D is unclear. The germline V and J ends were trimmed by 4 bases and 5 bases, with 12 bases remaining between them. The CDR3 is 13 amino acids. Looked up from germline, CDR1 is SGHNT and CDR2 is YYREEE (reference sequence). DNA for the CDR3: TGTGCCAGCAGCCGGGCACTCGAGGAGACCCAGTACTTC. Amino acid sequence: CASSRALEETQYF.

The chain joins TRBV28 to TRBJ1-3; 10 bases map to TRBD1. The V gene's germline CDR1 is MDHEN and CDR2 SYDVKM. CDR3 length equals 14 residues. The J segment lost 8 bases and the V segment lost 4 bases, leaving 5 bases of the junction unmatched. CDR3 sequence (DNA): TGTGCCAGCAGTTCCGGGACAGGGGTGGACACCATATATTTT. Encoded protein: CASSSGTGVDTIYF.

The gene calls are TRBV19 and TRBJ2-2, with 10 bases matching TRBD1. Germline-derived CDR1 and CDR2 are LNHDA and SQIVND (reference sequence). This CDR3 contains 15 residues. After removal of 9 bases from V and 5 bases from J, the junction contained 9 bases not matched to a gene. The DNA of the CDR3 is TGTGCCAGGATCCGGGACAGGGGTGAAACCGGGGAGCTGTTTTTT. Protein: CARIRDRGETGELFF.

The chain combines TRBV6-6 with TRBJ2-1; 7 bases match TRBD2. CDR3 length: 15 amino acids. From germline, CDR1 is MNHNY and CDR2 SVGAGI (reference sequence). Trimming cost V 2 bases and J 2 bases; bases outside gene matches: 3. CDR3 amino acids: CASSYGGVPYNEQFF. The DNA of the CDR3 is TGTGCCAGCAGTTACGGGGGGGTTCCCTACAATGAGCAGTTCTTC.

For the CDR3, the DNA is TGTGCCACCTCGACGGAAAGAAACTATGGCTACACCTTC. Its protein product is CATSTERNYGYTF. This sequence joins TRBV28 and TRBJ1-2, with D unresolved. Looked up from germline, CDR1 is MDHEN and CDR2 is SYDVKM. This CDR3 spans 13 amino acids. V lost 10 bases to trimming and J lost 2 bases, with 14 bases between them.

J is TRBJ1-2 and V is TRBV7-9; D is perhaps TRBD1 (6 bases). V was clipped by 7 bases and J by 3 bases, with 18 bases between them. This CDR3 contains 15 residues. CDR1 SEHNR and CDR2 FQNEAQ come from the germline V gene (reference sequence). The CDR3 sequence: CASTSGAKGYYGYTF. CDR3 sequence (DNA): TGTGCCAGCACCTCAGGGGCCAAGGGCTACTATGGCTACACCTTC.

The chain employs TRBV9 and TRBJ1-4, with D perhaps TRBD1 (6 bases). Germline lookup yields CDR1 SGDLS and CDR2 YYNGEE. Trimming pared 3 bases from V and 0 bases from J, leaving 12 bases between. The length of the CDR3 is 16 residues. The CDR3 here is CASSAQGTATNEKLFF. The CDR3 region has the DNA TGTGCCAGCAGCGCTCAGGGGACTGCAACTAATGAAAAACTGTTTTTT.